This TCR beta chain appears in the sequencing data of a study of lymphopenia after photon versus proton radiotherapy. The length of the CDR3 is 14 residues. CDR1 and CDR2 from the germline V gene are ENHRY and SYGVKD. V gave up 5 bases and J gave up 7 bases, with 12 bases separating them. Whole-study results and caveats: Proton therapy kept repertoires fairly stable, unlike photons, which gained effector/memory cells. Oligoclonal CD8+ Temra expansion after nadir drove photon patients' diversity drop.

Sequencing was performed with immunoSEQ multiplex PCR; in TCRdb, only in-frame clones are kept and a portion is missing. The sample yields roughly 38,000 clones, approximately 90% seen once. Details on this clone: The antigen is undetermined.

Material: peripheral blood, obtained from a patient treated with photon-based radiotherapy. This TCR was recovered from a man aged 55 to 70 with cholangiocarcinoma. This chain joins TRBV10-3 and TRBJ1-6; D not resolved. CDR3 sequence: CAISPGRQNSPLHF. The CDR3 DNA reads TGTGCCATCAGTCCTGGACGGCAAAATTCACCCCTCCACTTT.